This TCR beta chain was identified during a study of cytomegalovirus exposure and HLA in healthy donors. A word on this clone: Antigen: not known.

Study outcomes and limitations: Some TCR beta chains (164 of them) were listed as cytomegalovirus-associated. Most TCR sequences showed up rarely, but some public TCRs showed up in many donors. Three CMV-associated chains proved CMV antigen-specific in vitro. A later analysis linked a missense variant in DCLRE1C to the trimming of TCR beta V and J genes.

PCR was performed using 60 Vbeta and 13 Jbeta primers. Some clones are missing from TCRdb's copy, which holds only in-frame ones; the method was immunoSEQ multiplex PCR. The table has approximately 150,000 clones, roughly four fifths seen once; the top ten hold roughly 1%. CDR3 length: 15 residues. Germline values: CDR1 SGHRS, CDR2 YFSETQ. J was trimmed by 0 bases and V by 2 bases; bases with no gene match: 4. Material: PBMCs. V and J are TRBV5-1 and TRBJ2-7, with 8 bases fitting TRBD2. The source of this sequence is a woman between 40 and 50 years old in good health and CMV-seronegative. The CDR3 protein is CASSLSGSYSYEQYF. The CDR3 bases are TGCGCCAGCAGCTTAAGCGGGAGCTACTCCTACGAGCAGTACTTC.